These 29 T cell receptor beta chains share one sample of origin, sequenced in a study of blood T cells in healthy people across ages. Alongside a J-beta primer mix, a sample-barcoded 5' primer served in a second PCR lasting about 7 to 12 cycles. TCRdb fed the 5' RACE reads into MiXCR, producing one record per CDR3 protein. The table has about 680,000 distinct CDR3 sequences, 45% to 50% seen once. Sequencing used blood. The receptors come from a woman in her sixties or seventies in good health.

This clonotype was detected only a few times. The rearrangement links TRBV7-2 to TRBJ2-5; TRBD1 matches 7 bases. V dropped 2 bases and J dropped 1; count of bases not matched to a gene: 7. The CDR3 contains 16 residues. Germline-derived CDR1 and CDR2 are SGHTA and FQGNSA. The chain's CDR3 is CASSLKRAGGQETQYF. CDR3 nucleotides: TGTGCCAGCAGCTTAAAGAGGGCAGGGGGCCAAGAGACCCAGTACTTC.

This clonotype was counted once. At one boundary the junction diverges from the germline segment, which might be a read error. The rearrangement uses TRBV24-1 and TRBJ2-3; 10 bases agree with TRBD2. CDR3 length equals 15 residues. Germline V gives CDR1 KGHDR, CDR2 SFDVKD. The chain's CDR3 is CATSDQREGTDTRYF. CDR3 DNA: TGTGCCACCAGTGACCAGCGGGAGGGCACAGATACGCGGTATTTT.

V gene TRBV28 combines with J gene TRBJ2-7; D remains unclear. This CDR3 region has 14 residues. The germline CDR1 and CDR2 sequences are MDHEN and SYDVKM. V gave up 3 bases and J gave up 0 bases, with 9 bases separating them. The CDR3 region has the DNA TGTGCCAGCAGTTTCGGCAGTGTCTCCTACGAGCAGTACTTC. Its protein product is CASSFGSVSYEQYF.

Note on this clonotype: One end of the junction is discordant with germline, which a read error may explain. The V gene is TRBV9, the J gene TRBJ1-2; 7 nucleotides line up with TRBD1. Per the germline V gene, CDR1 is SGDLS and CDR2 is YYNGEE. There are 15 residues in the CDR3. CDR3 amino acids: CTSSAGTTGAYGYTF. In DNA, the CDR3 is TGTACCAGCAGCGCCGGAACCACAGGGGCCTATGGCTACACCTTC.

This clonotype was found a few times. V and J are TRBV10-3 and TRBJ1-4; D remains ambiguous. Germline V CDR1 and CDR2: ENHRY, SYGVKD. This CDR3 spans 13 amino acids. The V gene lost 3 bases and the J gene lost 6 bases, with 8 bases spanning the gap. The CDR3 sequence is CAISDSRDEKLFF. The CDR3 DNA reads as TGTGCCATCAGTGATTCCCGGGATGAAAAACTGTTTTTT.

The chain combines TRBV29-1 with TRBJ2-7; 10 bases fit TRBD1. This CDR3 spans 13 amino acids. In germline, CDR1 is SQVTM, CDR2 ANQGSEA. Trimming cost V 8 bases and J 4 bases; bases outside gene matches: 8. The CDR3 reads CSLDRGSSYEQYF. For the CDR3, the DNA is TGCAGCTTGGACAGGGGGTCTTCTTACGAGCAGTACTTC.

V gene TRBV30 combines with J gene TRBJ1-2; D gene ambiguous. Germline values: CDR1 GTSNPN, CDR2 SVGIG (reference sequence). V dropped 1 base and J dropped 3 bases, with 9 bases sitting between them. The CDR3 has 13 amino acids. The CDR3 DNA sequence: TGTGCCTGGAGTGCCCGGACCCACTATGGCTACACCTTC. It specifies CAWSARTHYGYTF.

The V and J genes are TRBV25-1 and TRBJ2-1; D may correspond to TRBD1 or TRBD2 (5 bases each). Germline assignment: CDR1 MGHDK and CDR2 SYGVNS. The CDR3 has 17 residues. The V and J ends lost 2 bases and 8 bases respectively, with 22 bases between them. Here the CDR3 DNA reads TGTGCCAGCAGTGAAATGAGTCGGGGACGCCGAAGGGATGAGCAGTTCTTC. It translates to CASSEMSRGRRRDEQFF.

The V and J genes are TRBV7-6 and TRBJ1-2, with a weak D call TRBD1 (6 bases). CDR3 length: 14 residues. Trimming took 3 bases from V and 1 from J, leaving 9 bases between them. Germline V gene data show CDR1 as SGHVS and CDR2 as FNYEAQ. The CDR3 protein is CASSLGTNNYGYTF. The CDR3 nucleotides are TGTGCCAGCAGCTTGGGGACAAATAACTATGGCTACACCTTC. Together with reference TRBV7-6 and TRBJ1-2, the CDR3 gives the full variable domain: GAGVSQSPRYKVTKRGQDVALRCDPISGHVSLYWYRQALGQGPEFLTYFNYEAQQDKSGLPNDRFSAERPEGSISTLTIQRTEQRDSAMYRCASSLGTNNYGYTFGSGTRLTVV.

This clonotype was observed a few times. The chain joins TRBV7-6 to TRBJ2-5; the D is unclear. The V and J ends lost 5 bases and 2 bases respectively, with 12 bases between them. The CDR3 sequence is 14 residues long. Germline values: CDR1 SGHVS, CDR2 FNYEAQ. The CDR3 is CASSITTIQETQYF. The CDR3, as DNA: TGTGCCAGCAGCATCACTACGATACAAGAGACCCAGTACTTC.

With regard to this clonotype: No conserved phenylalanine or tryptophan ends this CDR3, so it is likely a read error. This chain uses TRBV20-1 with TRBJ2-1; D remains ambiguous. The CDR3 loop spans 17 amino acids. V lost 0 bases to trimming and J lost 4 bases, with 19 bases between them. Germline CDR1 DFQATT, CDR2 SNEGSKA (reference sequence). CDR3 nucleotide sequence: TGCAGTGCTAGAGATCCGTCCCGGGCCTCCCCTTACAATGAGCAGTTCTTG. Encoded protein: CSARDPSRASPYNEQFL.

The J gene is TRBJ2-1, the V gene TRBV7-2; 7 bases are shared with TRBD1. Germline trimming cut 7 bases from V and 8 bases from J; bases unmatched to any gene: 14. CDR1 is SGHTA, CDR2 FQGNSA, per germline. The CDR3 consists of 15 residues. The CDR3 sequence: CASTIEGQGDDEQFF. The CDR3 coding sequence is TGTGCCAGCACCATAGAGGGGCAGGGGGACGATGAGCAGTTCTTC.

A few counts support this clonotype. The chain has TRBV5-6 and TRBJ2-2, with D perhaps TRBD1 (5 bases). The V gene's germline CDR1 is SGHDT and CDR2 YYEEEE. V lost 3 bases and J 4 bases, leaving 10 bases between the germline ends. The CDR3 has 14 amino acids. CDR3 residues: CASSSTQGTGELFF. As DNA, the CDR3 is TGTGCCAGCAGCTCGACGCAGGGCACCGGGGAGCTGTTTTTT.

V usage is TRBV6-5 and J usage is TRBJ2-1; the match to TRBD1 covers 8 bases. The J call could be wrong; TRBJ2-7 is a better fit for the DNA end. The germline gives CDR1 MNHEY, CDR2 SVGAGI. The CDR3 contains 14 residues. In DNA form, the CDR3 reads TGTGCCAGCAGCAAGACAGGGGTATTACGGGAGCAGTACTTC. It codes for CASSKTGVLREQYF.

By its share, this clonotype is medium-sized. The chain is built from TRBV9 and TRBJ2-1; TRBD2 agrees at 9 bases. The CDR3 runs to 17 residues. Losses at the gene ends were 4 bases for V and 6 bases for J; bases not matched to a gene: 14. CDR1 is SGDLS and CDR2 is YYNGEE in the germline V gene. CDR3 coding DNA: TGTGCCAGCAGCTCCCCGACCGGGACTAGCCTTCTCAATGAGCAGTTCTTC. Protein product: CASSSPTGTSLLNEQFF.

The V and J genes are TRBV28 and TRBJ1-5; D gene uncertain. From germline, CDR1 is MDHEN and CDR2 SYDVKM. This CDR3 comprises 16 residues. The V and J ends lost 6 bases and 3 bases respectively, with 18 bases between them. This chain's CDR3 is CASRNTQGRDNQPQHF. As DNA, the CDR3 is TGTGCCAGCAGAAATACACAAGGGAGGGACAATCAGCCCCAGCATTTT.

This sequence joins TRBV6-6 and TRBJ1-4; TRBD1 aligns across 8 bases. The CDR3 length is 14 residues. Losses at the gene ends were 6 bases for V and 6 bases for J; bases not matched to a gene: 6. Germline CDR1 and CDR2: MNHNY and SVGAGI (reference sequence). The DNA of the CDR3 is TGTGCCAGCAGATCGACAGGGGCGCATGAAAAACTGTTTTTT. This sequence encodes CASRSTGAHEKLFF.

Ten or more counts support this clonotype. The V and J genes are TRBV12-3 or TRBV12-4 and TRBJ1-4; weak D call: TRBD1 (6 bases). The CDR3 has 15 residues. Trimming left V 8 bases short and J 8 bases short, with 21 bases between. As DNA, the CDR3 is TGTGCCAGCGGGGGGACACCCGGAGATATAGAAAAACTGTTTTTT. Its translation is CASGGTPGDIEKLFF.

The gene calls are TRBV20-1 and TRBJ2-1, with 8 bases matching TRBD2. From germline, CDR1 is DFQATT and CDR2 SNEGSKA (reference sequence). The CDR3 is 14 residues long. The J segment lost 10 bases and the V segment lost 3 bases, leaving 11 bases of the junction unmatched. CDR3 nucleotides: TGCAGTGCTAGGACTATCGGGAGGGTTGGGGAGCAGTTCTTC. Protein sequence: CSARTIGRVGEQFF.

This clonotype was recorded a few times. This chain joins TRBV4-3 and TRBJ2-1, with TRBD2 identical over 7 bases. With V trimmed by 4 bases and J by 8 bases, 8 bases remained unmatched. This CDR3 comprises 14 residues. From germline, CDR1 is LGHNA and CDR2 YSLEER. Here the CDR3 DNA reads TGCGCCAGCAGCCCCCTGACTAGCCGGCATGAGCAGTTCTTC. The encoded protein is CASSPLTSRHEQFF.

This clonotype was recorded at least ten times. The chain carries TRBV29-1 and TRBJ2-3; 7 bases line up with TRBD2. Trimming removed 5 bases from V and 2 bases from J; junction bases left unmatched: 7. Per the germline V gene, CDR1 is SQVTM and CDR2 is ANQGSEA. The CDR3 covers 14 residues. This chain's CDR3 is CSVSAGGTTDTQYF. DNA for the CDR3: TGCAGCGTTTCAGCCGGGGGGACCACAGATACGCAGTATTTT.

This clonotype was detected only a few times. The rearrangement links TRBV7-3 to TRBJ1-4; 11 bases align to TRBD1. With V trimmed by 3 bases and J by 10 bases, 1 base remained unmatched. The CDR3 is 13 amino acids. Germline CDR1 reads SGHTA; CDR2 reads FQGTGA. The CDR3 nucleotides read TGTGCCAGCAGCTTGGGGACAGGGGGAAAACTGTTTTTT. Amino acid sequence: CASSLGTGGKLFF.

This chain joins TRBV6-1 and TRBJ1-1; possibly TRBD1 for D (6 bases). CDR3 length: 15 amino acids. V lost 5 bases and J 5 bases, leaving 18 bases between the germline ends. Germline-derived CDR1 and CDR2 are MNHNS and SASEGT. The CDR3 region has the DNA TGTGCCAGCAGTCCTGGGGGATTAGGGGGGACTGAAGCTTTCTTT. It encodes CASSPGGLGGTEAFF.

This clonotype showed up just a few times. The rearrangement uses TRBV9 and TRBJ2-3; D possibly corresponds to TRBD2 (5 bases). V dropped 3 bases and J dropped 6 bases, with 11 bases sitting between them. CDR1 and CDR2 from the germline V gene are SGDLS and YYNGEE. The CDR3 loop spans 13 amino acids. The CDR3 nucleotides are TGTGCCAGCAGCGGAGGGTCGGGGGATACGCAGTATTTT. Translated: CASSGGSGDTQYF.

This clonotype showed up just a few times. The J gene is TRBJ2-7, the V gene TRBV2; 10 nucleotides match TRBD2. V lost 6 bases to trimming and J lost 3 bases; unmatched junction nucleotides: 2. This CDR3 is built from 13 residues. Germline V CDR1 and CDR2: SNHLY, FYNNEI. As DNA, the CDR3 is TGTGCCAGCAGAACTAGCGGGATCTACGAGCAGTACTTC. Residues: CASRTSGIYEQYF.

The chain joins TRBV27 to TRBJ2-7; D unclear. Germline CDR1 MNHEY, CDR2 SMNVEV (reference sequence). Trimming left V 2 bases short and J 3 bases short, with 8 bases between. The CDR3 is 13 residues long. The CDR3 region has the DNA TGTGCCAGCAGTTTACAGATTTACTACGAGCAGTACTTC. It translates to CASSLQIYYEQYF.

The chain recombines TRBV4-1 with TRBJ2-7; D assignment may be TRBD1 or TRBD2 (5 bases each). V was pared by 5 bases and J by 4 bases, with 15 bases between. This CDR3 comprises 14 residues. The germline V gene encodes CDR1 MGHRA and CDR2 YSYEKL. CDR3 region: CASSTPGTRYEQYF. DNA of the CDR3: TGCGCCAGCAGCACCCCCGGGACCAGATACGAGCAGTACTTC.

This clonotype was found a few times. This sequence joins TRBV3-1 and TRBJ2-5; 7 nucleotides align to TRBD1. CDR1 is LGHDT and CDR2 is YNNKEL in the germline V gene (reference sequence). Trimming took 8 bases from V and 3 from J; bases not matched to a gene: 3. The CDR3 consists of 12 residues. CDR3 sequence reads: CASGQDEETQYF. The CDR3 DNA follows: TGTGCCAGCGGACAGGACGAAGAGACCCAGTACTTC.

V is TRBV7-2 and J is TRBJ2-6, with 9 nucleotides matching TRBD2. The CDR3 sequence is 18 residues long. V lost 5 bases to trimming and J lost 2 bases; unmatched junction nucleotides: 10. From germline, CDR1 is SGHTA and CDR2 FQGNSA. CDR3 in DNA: TGTGCCAGCAGCGCGGCATCTCTAGCGGGAACTGGGGCCAACGTCCTGACTTTC. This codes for CASSAASLAGTGANVLTF.